This TCR beta chain is drawn from a study of type 1 and type 2 diabetes patients. This CDR3 spans 13 amino acids. V lost 3 bases and J lost 6, with 10 bases in between. In germline, CDR1 is SGDLS, CDR2 YYNGEE. PCR was run on genomic DNA. The TCR beta CDR3 region was amplified using 30 forward and 13 reverse primers. MiXCR, run by TCRdb on the multiplex PCR reads, gives a single entry per CDR3 protein. Among 250,000 or so distinct CDR3 sequences listed, approximately 45% were seen once. The clonotype comes from a man aged 18 to 35 with type 2 diabetes. The sample was peripheral blood mononuclear cells (PBMCs). The rearrangement joins TRBV9 to TRBJ2-1, with D tentatively TRBD2 (6 bases). The CDR3 is CASSAGEVNEQFF. The CDR3 nucleotides read TGTGCCAGCAGCGCCGGGGAGGTCAATGAGCAGTTCTTC.